This T cell receptor (beta chain) is from a study of cytomegalovirus exposure and HLA in healthy donors. Study-level findings and limits: The authors assumed roughly uniform sequencing depth across donors for presence/absence analyses. The CMV antigen specificity of a few CMV-associated chains was confirmed through in vitro analysis.

The PCR ran on 60 Vbeta and 13 Jbeta primers. The repertoire was sequenced with immunoSEQ multiplex PCR; TCRdb's copy has only in-frame clones and lacks some. The table includes roughly 99,000 clones, approximately 80% detected once. In regard to this clone: The target antigen is unknown.

Source material: PBMCs. The sequence was obtained from a male donor in good health and CMV-seronegative.

CDR3 sequence: CATMGGQGMNQPQHF. In DNA, the CDR3 is TGTGCCACGATGGGGGGACAGGGCATGAATCAGCCCCAGCATTTT. This chain links TRBV19 with TRBJ1-5; 9 positions match TRBD1. The germline V gene encodes CDR1 LNHDA and CDR2 SQIVND (reference sequence). This CDR3 spans 15 amino acids. V was clipped by 10 bases and J by 4 bases; unmatched bases: 11.